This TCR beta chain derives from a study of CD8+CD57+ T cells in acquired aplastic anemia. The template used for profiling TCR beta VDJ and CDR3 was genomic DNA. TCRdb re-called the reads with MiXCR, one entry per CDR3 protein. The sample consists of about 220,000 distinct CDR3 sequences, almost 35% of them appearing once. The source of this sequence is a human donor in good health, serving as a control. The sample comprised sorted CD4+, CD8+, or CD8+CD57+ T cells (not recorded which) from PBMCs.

CDR3 loop: CASSRDSSYNEQFF. CDR3 sequence (DNA): TGTGCCAGCAGTCGGGACAGCTCCTACAATGAGCAGTTCTTC. The genes are TRBV2 and TRBJ2-1, with 7 positions matching TRBD1. In germline, CDR1 is SNHLY, CDR2 FYNNEI. The CDR3 is 14 amino acids. V lost 5 bases, J lost 0 bases, and 1 base stayed unmatched.